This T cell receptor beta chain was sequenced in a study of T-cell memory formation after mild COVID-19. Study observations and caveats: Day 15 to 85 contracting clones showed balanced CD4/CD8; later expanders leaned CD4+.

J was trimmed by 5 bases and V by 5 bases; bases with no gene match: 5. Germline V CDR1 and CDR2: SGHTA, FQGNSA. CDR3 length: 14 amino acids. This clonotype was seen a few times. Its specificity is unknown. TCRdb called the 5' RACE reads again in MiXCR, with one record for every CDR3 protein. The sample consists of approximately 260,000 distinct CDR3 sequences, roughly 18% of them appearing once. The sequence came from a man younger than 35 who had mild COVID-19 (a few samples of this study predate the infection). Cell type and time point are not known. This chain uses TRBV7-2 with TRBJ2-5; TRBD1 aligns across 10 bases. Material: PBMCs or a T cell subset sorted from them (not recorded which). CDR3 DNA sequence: TGTGCCAGCAGCCGGGACAGGGGTTGGGAGACCCAGTACTTC. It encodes CASSRDRGWETQYF.